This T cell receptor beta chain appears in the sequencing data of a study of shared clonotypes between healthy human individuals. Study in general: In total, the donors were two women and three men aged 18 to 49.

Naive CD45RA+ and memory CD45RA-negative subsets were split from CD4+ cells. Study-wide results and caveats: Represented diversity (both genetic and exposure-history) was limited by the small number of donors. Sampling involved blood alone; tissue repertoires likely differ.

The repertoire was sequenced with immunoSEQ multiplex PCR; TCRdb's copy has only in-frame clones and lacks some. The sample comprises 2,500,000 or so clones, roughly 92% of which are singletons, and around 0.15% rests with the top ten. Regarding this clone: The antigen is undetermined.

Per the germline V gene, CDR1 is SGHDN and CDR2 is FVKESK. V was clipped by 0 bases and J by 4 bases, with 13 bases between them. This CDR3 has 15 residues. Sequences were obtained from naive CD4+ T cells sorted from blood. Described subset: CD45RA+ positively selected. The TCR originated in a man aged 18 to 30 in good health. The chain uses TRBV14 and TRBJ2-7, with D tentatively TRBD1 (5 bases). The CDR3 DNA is TGTGCCAGCAGCCAAGATTGGGCAGGGCGATACGAGCAGTACTTC. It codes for CASSQDWAGRYEQYF.